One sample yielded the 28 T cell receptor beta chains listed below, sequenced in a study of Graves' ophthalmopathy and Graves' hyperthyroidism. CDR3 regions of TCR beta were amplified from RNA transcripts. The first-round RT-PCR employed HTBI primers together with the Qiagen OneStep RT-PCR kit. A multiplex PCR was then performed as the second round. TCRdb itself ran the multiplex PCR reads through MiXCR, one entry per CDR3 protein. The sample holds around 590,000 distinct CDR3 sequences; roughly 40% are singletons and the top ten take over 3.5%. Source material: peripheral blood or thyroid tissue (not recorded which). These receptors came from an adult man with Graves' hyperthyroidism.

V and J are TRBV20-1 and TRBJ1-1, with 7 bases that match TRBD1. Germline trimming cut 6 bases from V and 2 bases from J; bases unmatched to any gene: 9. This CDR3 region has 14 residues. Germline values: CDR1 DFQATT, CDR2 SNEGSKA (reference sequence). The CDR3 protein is CSAPGGDGNTEAFF. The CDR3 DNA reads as TGCAGTGCGCCAGGGGGGGACGGAAACACTGAAGCTTTCTTT.

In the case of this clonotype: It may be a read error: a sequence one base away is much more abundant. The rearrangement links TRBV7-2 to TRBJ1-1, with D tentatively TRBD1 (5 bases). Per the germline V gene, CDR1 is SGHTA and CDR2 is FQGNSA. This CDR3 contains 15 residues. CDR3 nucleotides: TGTGCCAGCAGCTTTGCGAGCCTTGGCGGGACTGGAGCTTTCTTT. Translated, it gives CASSFASLGGTGAFF.

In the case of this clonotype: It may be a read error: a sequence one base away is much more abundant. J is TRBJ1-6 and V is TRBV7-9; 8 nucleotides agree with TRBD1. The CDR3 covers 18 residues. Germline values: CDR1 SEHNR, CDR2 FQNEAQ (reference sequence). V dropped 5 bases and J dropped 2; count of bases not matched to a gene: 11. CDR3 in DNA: TGTGCCAGCAGCCCCTCAACAGGGGGTAGCCCCTATAATTCACCCCTCCACTTT. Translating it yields CASSPSTGGSPYNSPLHF.

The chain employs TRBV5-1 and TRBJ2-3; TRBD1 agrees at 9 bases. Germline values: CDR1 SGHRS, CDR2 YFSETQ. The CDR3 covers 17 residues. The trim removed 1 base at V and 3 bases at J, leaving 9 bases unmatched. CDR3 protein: CASSLTARDRVTDTQYF. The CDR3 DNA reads TGCGCCAGCAGCTTGACCGCGAGGGACAGGGTAACAGATACGCAGTATTTT.

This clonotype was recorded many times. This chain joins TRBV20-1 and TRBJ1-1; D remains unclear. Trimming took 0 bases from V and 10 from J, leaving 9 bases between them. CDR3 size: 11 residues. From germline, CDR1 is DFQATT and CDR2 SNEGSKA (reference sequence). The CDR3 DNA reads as TGCAGTGCTAGAGACGATGTAGGAGCTTTCTTT. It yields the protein CSARDDVGAFF.

The CDR3 DNA follows: TGCAGTGCTCCAGGACTAGCGGGAGGTGAGCAGTTCTTC. As protein: CSAPGLAGGEQFF. The chain has TRBV20-1 and TRBJ2-7; TRBD2 agrees at 14 bases. The end of the DNA fits TRBJ2-1 better, so the J call may be wrong. Germline V gene sequence: CDR1 DFQATT, CDR2 SNEGSKA (reference sequence). CDR3 length: 13 amino acids.

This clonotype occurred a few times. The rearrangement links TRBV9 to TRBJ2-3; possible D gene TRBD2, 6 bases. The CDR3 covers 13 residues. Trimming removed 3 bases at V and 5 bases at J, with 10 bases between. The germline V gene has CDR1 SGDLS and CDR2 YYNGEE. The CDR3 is CASSATGRDTQYF. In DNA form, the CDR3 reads TGTGCCAGCAGCGCAACCGGGAGAGATACGCAGTATTTT. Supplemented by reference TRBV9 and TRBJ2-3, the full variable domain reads DSGVTQTPKHLITATGQRVTLRCSPRSGDLSVYWYQQSLDQGLQFLIQYYNGEERAKGNILERFSAQQFPDLHSELNLSSLELGDSALYFCASSATGRDTQYFGPGTRLTVL.

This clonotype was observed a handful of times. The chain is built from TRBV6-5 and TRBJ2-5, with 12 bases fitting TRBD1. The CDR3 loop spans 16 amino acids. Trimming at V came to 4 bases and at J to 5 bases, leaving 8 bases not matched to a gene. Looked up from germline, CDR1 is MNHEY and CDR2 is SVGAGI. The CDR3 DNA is TGTGCCAGCAGTTCCCCGGGACAGGGGGCCTGGGAGACCCAGTACTTC. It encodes CASSSPGQGAWETQYF.

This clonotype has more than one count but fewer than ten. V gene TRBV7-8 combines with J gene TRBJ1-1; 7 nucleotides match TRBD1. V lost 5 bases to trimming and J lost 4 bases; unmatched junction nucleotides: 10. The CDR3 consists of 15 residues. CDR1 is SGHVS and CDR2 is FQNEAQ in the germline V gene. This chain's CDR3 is CASSPRQGRSTEAFF. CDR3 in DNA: TGTGCCAGCAGCCCAAGACAGGGACGTAGCACTGAAGCTTTCTTT.

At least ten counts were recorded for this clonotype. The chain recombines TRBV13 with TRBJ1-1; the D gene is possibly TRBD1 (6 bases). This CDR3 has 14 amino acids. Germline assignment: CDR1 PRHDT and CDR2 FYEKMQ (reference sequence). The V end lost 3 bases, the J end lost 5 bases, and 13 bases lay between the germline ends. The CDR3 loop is CASSLAGRGTEAFF. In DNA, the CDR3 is TGTGCCAGCAGCTTGGCGGGTAGGGGGACTGAAGCTTTCTTT.

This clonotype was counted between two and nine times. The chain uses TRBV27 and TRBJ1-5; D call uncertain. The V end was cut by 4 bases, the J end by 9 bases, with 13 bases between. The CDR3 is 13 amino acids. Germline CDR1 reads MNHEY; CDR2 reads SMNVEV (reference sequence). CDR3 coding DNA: TGTGCCAGCAGTTCCTTGGGAAAGGGGCCCCAGCATTTT. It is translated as CASSSLGKGPQHF.

The CDR3 spells CASSLYRGNTGELFF. In DNA, the CDR3 is TGCGCCAGCAGCTTATACAGGGGGAACACCGGGGAGCTGTTTTTT. This chain connects TRBV5-1 to TRBJ2-2, with 7 bases matching TRBD1. Trimming took 2 bases from V and 1 from J; bases not matched to a gene: 2. Germline CDR1 SGHRS, CDR2 YFSETQ. The CDR3 has 15 residues.

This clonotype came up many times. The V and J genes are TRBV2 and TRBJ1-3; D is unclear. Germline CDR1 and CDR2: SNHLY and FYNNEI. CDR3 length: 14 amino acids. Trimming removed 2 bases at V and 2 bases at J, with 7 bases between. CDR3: CASSESGTGNTIYF. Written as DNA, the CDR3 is TGTGCCAGCAGTGAATCTGGTACTGGAAACACCATATATTTT.

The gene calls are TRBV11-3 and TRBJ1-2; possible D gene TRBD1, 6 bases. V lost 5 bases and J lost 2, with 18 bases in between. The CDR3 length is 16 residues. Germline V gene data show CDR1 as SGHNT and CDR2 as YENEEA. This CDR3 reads CASSQRGDLTNYGYTF. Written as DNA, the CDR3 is TGTGCCAGCAGCCAGAGGGGGGACTTAACCAACTATGGCTACACCTTC.

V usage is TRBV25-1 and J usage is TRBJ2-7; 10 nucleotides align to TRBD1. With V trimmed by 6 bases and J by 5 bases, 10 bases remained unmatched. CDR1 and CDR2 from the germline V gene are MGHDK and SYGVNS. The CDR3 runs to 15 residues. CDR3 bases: TGTGCCAGCAGCTTGACGGGACAGGGGACCCACGAGCAGTACTTC. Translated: CASSLTGQGTHEQYF.

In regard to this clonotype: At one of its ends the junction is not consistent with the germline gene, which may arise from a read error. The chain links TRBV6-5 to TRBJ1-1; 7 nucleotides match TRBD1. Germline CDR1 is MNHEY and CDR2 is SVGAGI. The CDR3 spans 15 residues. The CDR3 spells CASRQGTAARSEALF. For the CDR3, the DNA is TGTGCCAGCAGACAGGGGACGGCCGCGAGGTCTGAAGCTCTCTTT.

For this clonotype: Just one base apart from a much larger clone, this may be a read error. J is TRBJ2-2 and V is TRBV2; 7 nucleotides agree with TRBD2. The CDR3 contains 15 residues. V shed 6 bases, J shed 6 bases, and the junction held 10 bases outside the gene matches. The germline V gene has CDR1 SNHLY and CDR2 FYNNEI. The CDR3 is CASSSGTFYAGELFF. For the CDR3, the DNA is TGTGCCAGCAGCAGCGGGACTTTTTACGCCGGGGAGCTGTTTTTT.

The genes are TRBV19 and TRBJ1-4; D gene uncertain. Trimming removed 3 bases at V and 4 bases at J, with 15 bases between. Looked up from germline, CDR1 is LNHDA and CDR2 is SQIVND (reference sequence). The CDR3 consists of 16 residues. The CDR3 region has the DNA TGTGCCAGTAGTATCAGGTTGCCCCCGATTAATGAAAAACTGTTTTTT. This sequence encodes CASSIRLPPINEKLFF.

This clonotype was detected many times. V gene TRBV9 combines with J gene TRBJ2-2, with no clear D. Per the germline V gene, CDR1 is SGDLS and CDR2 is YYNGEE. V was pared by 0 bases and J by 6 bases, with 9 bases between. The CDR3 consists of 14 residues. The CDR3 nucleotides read TGTGCCAGCAGCGTAGCGGCGCTGCCCGGGGAGCTGTTTTTT. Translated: CASSVAALPGELFF.

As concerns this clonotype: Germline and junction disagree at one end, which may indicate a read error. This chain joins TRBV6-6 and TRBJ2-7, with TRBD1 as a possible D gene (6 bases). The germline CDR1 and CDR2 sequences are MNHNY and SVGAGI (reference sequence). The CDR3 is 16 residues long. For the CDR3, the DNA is TGTGCCAGCACTAGTCAGGGGAAAAAAGGCTCCTACGAGCGGTACTTC. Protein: CASTSQGKKGSYERYF.

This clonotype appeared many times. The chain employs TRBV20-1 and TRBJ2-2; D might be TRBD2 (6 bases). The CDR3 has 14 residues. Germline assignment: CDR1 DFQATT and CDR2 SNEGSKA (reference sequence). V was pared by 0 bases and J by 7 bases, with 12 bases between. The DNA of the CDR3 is TGCAGTGCTAGAGAGGATCGGGGGTTCGGGGAGCTGTTTTTT. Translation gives CSAREDRGFGELFF.

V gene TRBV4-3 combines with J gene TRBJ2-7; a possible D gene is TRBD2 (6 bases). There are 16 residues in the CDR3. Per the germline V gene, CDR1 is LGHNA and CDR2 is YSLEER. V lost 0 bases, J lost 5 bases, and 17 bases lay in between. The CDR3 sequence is CASSQDYGRGLDEQYF. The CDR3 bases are TGCGCCAGCAGCCAAGATTACGGGAGAGGGTTAGACGAGCAGTACTTC.

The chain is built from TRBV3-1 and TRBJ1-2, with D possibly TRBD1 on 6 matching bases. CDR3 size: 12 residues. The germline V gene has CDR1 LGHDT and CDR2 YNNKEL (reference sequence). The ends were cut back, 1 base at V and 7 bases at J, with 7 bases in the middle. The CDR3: CASSQVRGGYTF. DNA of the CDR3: TGTGCCAGCAGCCAAGTCAGGGGTGGCTACACCTTC.

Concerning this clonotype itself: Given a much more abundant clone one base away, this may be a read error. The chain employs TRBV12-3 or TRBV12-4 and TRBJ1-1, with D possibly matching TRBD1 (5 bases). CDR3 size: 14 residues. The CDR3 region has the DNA TGTGCCAGCAGTTTAGATATCAGGGAAACTGGAGCTTTCTTT. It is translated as CASSLDIRETGAFF.

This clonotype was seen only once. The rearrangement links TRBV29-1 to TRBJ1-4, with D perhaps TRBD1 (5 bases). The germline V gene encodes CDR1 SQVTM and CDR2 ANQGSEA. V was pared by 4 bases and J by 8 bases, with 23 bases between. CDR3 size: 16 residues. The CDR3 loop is CSVAGFGGGHSEKLFF. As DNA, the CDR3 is TGCAGCGTTGCAGGGTTTGGAGGAGGACACAGCGAAAAACTGTTTTTT.

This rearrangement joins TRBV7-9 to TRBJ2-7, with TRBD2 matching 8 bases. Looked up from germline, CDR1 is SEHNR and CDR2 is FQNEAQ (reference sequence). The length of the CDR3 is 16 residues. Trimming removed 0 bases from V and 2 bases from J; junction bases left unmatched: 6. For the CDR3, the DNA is TGTGCCAGCAGCTTAGCGACGGGAGGGAAAGCCTACGAGCAGTACTTC. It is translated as CASSLATGGKAYEQYF.

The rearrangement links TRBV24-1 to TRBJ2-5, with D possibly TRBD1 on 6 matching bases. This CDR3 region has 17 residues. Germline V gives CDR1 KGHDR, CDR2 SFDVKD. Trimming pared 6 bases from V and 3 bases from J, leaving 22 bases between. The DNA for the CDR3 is TGTGCCACCAGTAGTACCGTTTCCTCCGGGACAAAAGAGACCCAGTACTTC. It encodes CATSSTVSSGTKETQYF.

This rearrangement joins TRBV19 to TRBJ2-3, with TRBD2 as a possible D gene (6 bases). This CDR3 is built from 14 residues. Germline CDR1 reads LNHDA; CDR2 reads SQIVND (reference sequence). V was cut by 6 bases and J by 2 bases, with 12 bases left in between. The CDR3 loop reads CASRVSGNTDTQYF. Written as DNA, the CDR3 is TGTGCCAGTAGAGTTAGCGGAAACACAGATACGCAGTATTTT.